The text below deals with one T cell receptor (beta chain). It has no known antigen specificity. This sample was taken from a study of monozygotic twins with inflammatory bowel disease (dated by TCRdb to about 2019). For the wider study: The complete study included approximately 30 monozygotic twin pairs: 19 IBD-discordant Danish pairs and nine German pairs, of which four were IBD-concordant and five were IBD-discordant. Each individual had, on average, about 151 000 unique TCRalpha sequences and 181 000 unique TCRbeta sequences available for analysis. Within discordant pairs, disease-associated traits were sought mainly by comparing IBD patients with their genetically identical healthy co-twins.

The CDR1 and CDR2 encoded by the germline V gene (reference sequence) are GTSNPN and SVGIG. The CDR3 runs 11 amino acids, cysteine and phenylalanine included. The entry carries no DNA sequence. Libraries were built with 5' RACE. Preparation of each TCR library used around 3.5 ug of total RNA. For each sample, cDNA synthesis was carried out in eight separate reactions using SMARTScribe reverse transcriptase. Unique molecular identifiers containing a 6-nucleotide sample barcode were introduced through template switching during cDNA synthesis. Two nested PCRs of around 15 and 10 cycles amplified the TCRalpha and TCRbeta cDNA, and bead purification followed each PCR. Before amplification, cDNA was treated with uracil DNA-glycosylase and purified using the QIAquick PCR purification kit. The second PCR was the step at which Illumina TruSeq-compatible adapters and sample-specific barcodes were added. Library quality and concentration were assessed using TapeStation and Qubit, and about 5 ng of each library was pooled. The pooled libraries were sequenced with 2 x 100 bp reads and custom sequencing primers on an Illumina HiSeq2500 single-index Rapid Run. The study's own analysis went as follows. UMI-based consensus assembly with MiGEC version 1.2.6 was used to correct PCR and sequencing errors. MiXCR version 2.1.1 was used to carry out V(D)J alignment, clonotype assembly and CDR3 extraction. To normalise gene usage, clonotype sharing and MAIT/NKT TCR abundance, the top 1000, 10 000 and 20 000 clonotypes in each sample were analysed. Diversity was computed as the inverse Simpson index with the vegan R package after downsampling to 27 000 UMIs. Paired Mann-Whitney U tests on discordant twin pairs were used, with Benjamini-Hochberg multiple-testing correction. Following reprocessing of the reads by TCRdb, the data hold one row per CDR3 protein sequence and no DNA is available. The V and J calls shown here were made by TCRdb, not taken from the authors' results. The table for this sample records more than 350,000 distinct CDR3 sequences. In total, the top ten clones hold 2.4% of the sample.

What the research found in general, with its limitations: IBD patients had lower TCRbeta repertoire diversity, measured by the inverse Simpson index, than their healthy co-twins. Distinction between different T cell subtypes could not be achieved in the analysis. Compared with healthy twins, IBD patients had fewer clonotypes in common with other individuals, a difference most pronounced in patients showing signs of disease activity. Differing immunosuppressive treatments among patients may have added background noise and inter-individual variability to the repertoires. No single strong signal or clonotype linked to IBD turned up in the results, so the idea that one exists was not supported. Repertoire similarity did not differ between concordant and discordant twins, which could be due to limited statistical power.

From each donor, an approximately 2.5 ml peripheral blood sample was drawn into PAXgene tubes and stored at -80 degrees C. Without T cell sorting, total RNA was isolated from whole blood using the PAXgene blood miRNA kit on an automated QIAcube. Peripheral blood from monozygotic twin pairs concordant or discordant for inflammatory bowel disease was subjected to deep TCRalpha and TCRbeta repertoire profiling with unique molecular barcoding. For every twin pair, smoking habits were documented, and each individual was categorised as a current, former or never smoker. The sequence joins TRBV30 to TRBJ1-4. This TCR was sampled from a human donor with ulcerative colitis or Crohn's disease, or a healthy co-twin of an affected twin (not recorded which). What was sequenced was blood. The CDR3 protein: CAWSQNEKLFF.